This TCR beta chain was recovered during a study of blood T cell repertoires in COVID-19 (dated by TCRdb to the early 2020s). Background for the entire study: Samples from collaborators originated in the United States, Italy and Spain and spanned both the acute and convalescent phases of COVID-19. Where available, HLA class I and class II types were obtained from metadata supplied by the sample provider rather than from assay-based typing. The samples were drawn from two sources: the first 160 participants of the ongoing ImmuneRACE study, and approximately 1,300 subjects contributed by 6 global collaborators. Sample metadata almost always included a de-identified subject ID, COVID-19 status, age in years and sex. The material from the prospective study consisted of cDNA or gDNA derived from T cells, B-cell-depleted T cells, or PBMCs. Subjects who had been exposed to COVID-19, were actively infected with it, or had recovered from it provided the deeply sampled blood TCRbeta repertoires that made up the dataset. A freely available public database, intended as a resource for researchers studying the immune response to SARS-CoV-2, is where the repertoires were released. Overall study outcomes, separate from this receptor: Clinical and demographic metadata were provided uncurated, with the amount varying by source and participant.

Enrolling through a virtual design, the prospective study's participants ranged in age from roughly 18 to 89 years and lived across 20 to 30 United States geographic areas. In the prospective study, participants were assigned to cohorts based on the clinical history participants reported in a screening survey and a study questionnaire. ImmuneRACE Cohort 3 recovered participants were defined by two consecutive negative NP/OP PCR tests, healthcare professional clearance, or symptom resolution. Each participant in the prospective study had whole blood, serum and a nasopharyngeal or oropharyngeal swab collected by mobile phlebotomists. Prospective study participants could optionally give additional blood draws and questionnaires over an approximately two-month period. Blood samples from the prospective study were shipped frozen or at room temperature prior to DNA extraction. This clone showed up just once. It lacks a known antigen. Per-base qualities were not stored, and no clone one base away is much larger.

V is pruned by 6 bases and J by 8 bases, leaving 5 bases of the junction without a gene match. The CDR3 spans 14 residues, from the cysteine through the phenylalanine. Here the CDR3 DNA is all that survives: 42 bases in frame from base 1. CDR1 and CDR2 were assigned from the germline V gene as MDHEN and SYDVKM. The immunoSEQ Assay, a bias-controlled multiplex PCR, was used to amplify TCRbeta CDR3 regions from genomic DNA. On the authors' methods: Nucleated cell counts per sample were estimated from amplification of reference gene primers within the assay. Sequence reads were collapsed and filtered to measure the absolute abundance of every unique TCRbeta CDR3 rearrangement. For each sample, productive Simpson clonality was calculated as the square root of Simpson's diversity index across productive rearrangements. TCRdb holds this immuneACCESS table with in-frame rearrangements only. Some clones are missing; in checked studies, unresolved V genes explain under half, and the rest has no known cause. That table is the source of V, J and clone size, and D and trimming were worked out from the DNA. The sample yields some 390,000 clones; 80% to 90% were counted once. 1% to 1.3% of the sample comes from the top ten.

The chain employs TRBV28 and TRBJ1-4, with 11 junctional bases fitting TRBD1. The sequence was collected from a man aged 25-40 years who had recovered from COVID-19. Material: PBMCs or T cells enriched from blood (not recorded which). CDR3 region: CASSHRDRGEKLFF. The sequence in DNA is TGTGCCAGCAGCCACCGGGACAGGGGGGAAAAACTGTTTTTT.